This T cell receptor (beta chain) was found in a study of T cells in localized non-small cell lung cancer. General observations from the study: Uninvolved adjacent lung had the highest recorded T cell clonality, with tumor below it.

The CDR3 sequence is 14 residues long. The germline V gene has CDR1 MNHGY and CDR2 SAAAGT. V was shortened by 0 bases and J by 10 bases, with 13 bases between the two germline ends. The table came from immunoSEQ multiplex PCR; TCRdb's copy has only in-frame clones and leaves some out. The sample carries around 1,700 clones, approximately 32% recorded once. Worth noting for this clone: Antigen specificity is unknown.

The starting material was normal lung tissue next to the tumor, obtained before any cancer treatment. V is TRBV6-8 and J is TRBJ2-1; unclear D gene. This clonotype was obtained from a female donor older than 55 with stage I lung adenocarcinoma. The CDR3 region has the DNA TGTGCCAGCAGTTACTCGATGGCCGCGCGGGAGCAGTTCTTC. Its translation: CASSYSMAAREQFF.